Below are 9 T cell receptor beta chains sequenced from a single sample in a study of blood T cell repertoires in COVID-19. Profiled with immunoSEQ multiplex PCR; TCRdb holds only in-frame clones, not every one. The sample yields 380,000 or so clones, roughly 88% seen once. Material for sequencing was PBMCs or T cells enriched from blood (not recorded which). These receptors all come from a woman in her thirties with acute COVID-19.

V gene TRBV5-5 combines with J gene TRBJ2-7, with 10 bases identical to TRBD1. V shed 4 bases and J 6 bases; nucleotides not matched to a gene: 4. CDR1 and CDR2 (germline): SGHKS, YYEKEE (reference sequence). This CDR3 has 13 amino acids. This CDR3 reads CASSHGDRGEQYF. CDR3 DNA sequence: TGTGCCAGCAGCCACGGGGACAGGGGCGAGCAGTACTTC. Supplemented by reference TRBV5-5 and TRBJ2-7, the full variable domain reads DAGVTQSPTHLIKTRGQQVTLRCSPISGHKSVSWYQQVLGQGPQFIFQYYEKEERGRGNFPDRFSARQFPNYSSELNVNALLLGDSALYLCASSHGDRGEQYFGPGTRLTVT.

The chain uses TRBV3-1 (or the pseudogene TRBV3-2) and TRBJ2-7; D unresolved. This CDR3 region has 12 residues. Looked up from germline, CDR1 is LGHDT and CDR2 is YNNKEL (reference sequence). V shed 2 bases and J shed 1 base, with 3 bases lying between them. The CDR3 loop reads CASSQLSYEQYF. In DNA form, the CDR3 reads TGTGCCAGCAGCCAATTATCCTACGAGCAGTACTTC.

V gene TRBV2 combines with J gene TRBJ2-1, with a possible D match to TRBD2 (6 bases). Deletions cut 8 bases from V and 7 bases from J, with 9 bases between. The CDR3 loop spans 11 amino acids. Looked up from germline, CDR1 is SNHLY and CDR2 is FYNNEI. The CDR3 bases are TGTGCCAGCGGCCGGGAGAATGAGCAGTTCTTC. It specifies CASGRENEQFF.

V usage is TRBV7-2 and J usage is TRBJ1-2; 8 positions agree with TRBD1. This CDR3 contains 15 residues. V lost 0 bases to trimming and J lost 7 bases; unmatched junction nucleotides: 7. CDR1 SGHTA and CDR2 FQGNSA come from the germline V gene. The CDR3 region is CASSLAQKGTGGYTF. Here the CDR3 DNA reads TGTGCCAGCAGCTTAGCGCAGAAGGGGACAGGTGGCTACACCTTC. The complete variable domain, with remaining parts taken from reference TRBV7-2 and TRBJ1-2, reads GAGVSQSPSNKVTEKGKDVELRCDPISGHTALYWYRQSLGQGLEFLIYFQGNSAPDKSGLPSDRFSAERTGGSVSTLTIQRTQQEDSAVYLCASSLAQKGTGGYTFGSGTRLTVV.

The chain combines TRBV4-1 with TRBJ2-2; D is uncertain. In germline, CDR1 is MGHRA, CDR2 YSYEKL. Trimming left V 1 base short and J 0 bases short, with 9 bases between. The CDR3 sequence is 16 residues long. CDR3 sequence (DNA): TGCGCCAGCAGCCAAGGAGACGGGTCGAACACCGGGGAGCTGTTTTTT. The encoded protein is CASSQGDGSNTGELFF.

V gene TRBV12-3 or TRBV12-4 combines with J gene TRBJ1-5; D might be TRBD1 (5 bases). Trimming stripped 6 bases from V and 1 base from J, with 7 bases between. The CDR3 runs to 13 residues. CDR3 DNA: TGTGCCAGCAGCTGGACAAGCAATCAGCCCCAGCATTTT. This encodes CASSWTSNQPQHF.

This clone was observed a single time. This chain connects TRBV12-3 or TRBV12-4 to TRBJ1-1; the D is unclear. V shed 5 bases and J shed 6 bases, with 10 bases lying between them. This CDR3 region has 12 residues. CDR3 loop: CASSVQFAEAFF. CDR3 in DNA: TGTGCCAGCAGTGTACAGTTCGCTGAAGCTTTCTTT.

The genes are TRBV2 and TRBJ1-2; tentatively, D is TRBD1 (6 bases). V lost 7 bases to trimming and J lost 3 bases, with 12 bases between them. The germline V gene has CDR1 SNHLY and CDR2 FYNNEI. The CDR3 extends over 13 amino acids. The CDR3 is CASMYREDYGYTF. CDR3 nucleotides: TGTGCCAGCATGTACAGGGAAGACTATGGCTACACCTTC.

V usage is TRBV2 and J usage is TRBJ2-1, with 8 nucleotides matching TRBD2. Trimming cost V 8 bases and J 8 bases; bases outside gene matches: 11. CDR1 is SNHLY and CDR2 is FYNNEI in the germline V gene. The length of the CDR3 is 14 residues. CDR3 in DNA: TGTGCCAGCCCTTCGGGCGGGGGGCCATATGAGCAGTTCTTC. Protein product: CASPSGGGPYEQFF.